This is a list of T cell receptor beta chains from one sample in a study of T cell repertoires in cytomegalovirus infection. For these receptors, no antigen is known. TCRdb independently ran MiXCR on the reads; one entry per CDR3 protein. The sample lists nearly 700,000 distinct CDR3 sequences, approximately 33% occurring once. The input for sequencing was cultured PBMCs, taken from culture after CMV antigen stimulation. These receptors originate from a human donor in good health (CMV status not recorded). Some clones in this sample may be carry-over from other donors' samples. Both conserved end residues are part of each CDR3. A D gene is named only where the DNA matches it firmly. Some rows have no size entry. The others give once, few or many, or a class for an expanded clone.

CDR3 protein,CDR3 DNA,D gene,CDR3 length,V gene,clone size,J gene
CASSQQGETEAFF,TGCGCCAGCAGCCAACAAGGGGAGACCGAAGCTTTCTTT,-,13,TRBV4-1,-,TRBJ1-1
CASSLDQPGSQHRYGYTF,TGTGCCAGCAGCTTAGATCAGCCCGGCAGTCAGCATCGGTATGGCTACACCTTC,-,18,TRBV11-2,-,TRBJ1-2
CASSDNPEGTGELFF,TGTGCCAGCAGTGATAACCCGGAGGGGACCGGGGAGCTGTTTTTT,-,15,TRBV2,few,TRBJ2-2
CASSPVDGLFTEAFF,TGTGCCAGCAGTCCCGTGGACGGTCTTTTTACTGAAGCTTTCTTT,-,15,TRBV6-6,-,TRBJ1-1
CAISELGTSAYNEQFF,TGTGCCATCAGTGAGTTGGGGACTAGCGCTTACAATGAGCAGTTCTTC,TRBD2,16,TRBV10-3,-,TRBJ2-1
CSAATIGQARHF,TGCAGTGCCGCCACAATTGGACAGGCTCGGCACTTT,TRBD1,12,TRBV20-1,-,TRBJ1-6
CSARVAPGARASSSGNTIYF,TGCAGTGCTAGAGTCGCACCGGGAGCCCGCGCGTCAAGCTCTGGAAACACCATATATTTT,-,20,TRBV20-1,-,TRBJ1-3
CASSPEGTGWGAFF,TGTGCCAGCAGCCCCGAAGGGACGGGCTGGGGAGCTTTCTTT,-,14,TRBV11-2,-,TRBJ1-1
CASSIDRYQPQHF,TGCGCCAGCAGCATTGACAGATATCAGCCCCAGCATTTT,-,13,TRBV5-1,-,TRBJ1-5
CASSSKAGGFYEQYF,TGTGCCAGCAGCTCCAAAGCGGGAGGCTTCTACGAGCAGTACTTC,TRBD2,15,TRBV7-9,few,TRBJ2-7
CASSQERGSQNNYGYTF,TGCGCCAGCAGCCAAGAAAGAGGCTCTCAAAATAACTATGGCTACACCTTC,-,17,TRBV4-1,-,TRBJ1-2
CATSRSNSGRGGTDTQYF,TGTGCCACCAGCAGATCTAATAGCGGGAGGGGTGGCACAGATACGCAGTATTTT,TRBD2,18,TRBV15,-,TRBJ2-3
CASSSGLGASGTSSYNEQFF,TGTGCCAGCAGCAGCGGCCTGGGGGCTAGCGGGACGAGCTCCTACAATGAGCAGTTCTTC,TRBD2,20,TRBV4-2,few,TRBJ2-1
CSARSQRTPSHEQYF,TGCAGTGCTAGATCCCAGCGGACCCCAAGCCACGAGCAGTACTTC,-,15,TRBV20-1,-,TRBJ2-7
CASSFLAGAAYEQYF,TGTGCCAGCAGCTTTTTAGCGGGAGCCGCTTACGAGCAGTACTTC,TRBD2,15,TRBV7-2,many,TRBJ2-7
CSASPRGDEAFF,TGCAGTGCTAGCCCCCGGGGAGATGAAGCTTTCTTT,-,12,TRBV20-1,few,TRBJ1-1
CASSLMDEQFF,TGTGCCAGCAGCTTGATGGATGAGCAGTTCTTC,-,11,TRBV7-2,many,TRBJ2-1
CASSTNTGYTGNTIYF,TGTGCCAGCTCCACGAACACAGGGTATACCGGAAACACCATATATTTT,-,16,TRBV18,-,TRBJ1-3